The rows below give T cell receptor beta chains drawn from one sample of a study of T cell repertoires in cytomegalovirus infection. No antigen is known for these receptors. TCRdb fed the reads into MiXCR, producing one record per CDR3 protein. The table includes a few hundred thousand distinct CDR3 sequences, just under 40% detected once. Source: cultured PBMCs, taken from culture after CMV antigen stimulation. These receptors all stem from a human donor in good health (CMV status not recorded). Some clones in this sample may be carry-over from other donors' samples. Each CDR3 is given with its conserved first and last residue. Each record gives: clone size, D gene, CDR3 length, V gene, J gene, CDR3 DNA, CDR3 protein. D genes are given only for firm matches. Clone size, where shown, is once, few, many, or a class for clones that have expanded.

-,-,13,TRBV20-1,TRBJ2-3,TGCAGTGCTACCTCAGCGAGCACAGATACGCAGTATTTT,CSATSASTDTQYF
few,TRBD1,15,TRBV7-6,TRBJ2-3,TGTGCCAGCAGCTTAGTGGGACAGTTGGCAGATACGCAGTATTTT,CASSLVGQLADTQYF
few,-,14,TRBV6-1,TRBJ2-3,TGTGCCAGCAATATGCAGGGGCGAGAAGATACGCAGTATTTT,CASNMQGREDTQYF
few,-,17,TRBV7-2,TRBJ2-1,TGTGCCAGCAGCTTAGAAGGGGGGGGGGGGCCGGGCAATGAGCAGTTCTTC,CASSLEGGGGPGNEQFF
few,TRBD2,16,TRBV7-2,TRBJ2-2,TGTGCCAGCAGCTTAGGGACTAGTGCCCGATCCGGGGAGCTGTTTTTT,CASSLGTSARSGELFF
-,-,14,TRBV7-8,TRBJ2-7,TGTGCCAGCAGCTCCCGCGGAAGATACTACGAGCAGTACTTC,CASSSRGRYYEQYF
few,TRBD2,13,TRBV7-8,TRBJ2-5,TGTGCCAGCAGCTTAGAGGCTAGCGGGCCCGGGTACTTC,CASSLEASGPGYF
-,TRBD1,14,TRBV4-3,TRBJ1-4,TGCGCCAGCAGCCCAGGACAGGGTTATGAAAAACTGTTTTTT,CASSPGQGYEKLFF
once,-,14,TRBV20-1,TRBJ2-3,TGCAGTGCTAGAGATCTACTAGGTGGAGATACGCAGTATTTT,CSARDLLGGDTQYF
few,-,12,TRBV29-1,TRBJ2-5,TGCAGCGTTGTCGGCCTCGGAGAGACCCAGTACTTC,CSVVGLGETQYF
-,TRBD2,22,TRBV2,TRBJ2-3,TGTGCCAGCAGTGAACGGTGGATAGTTGTAGCGGGAGGTGTCCGGGGCACAGATACGCAGTATTTT,CASSERWIVVAGGVRGTDTQYF
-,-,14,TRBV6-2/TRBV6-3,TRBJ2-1,TGTGCCAGCAGTTATCTGCCGGGTTACAATGAGCAGTTCTTC,CASSYLPGYNEQFF
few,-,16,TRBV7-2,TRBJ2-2,TGTGCCAGCAGCTTACTAGGGGTCAAGAACACCGGGGAGCTGTTTTTT,CASSLLGVKNTGELFF
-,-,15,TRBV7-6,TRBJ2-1,TGTGCCAGCAGCATAAGCTTTGACCCGCGCGGGGAGCAGTTCTTC,CASSISFDPRGEQFF
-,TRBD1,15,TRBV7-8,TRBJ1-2,TGTGCCAGCAGCTTAGAGACAGGGGTCCACTATGGCTACACCTTC,CASSLETGVHYGYTF
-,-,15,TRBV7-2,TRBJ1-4,TGTGCCAGCAGCTTAGAGAGAGCAACTAATGAAAAACTGTTTTTT,CASSLERATNEKLFF
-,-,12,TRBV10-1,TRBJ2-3,TGCGCCCAAGGCGGGACCCCAGATACGCAGTATTTT,CAQGGTPDTQYF
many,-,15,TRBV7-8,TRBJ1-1,TGTGCCAGCAGCGAAACCCCAGGGCCGAACACTGAAGCTTTCTTT,CASSETPGPNTEAFF
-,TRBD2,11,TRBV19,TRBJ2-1,TGTGCCAGTAGCCTAGCGGGAGGGCAGTTCTTC,CASSLAGGQFF
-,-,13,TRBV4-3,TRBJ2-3,TGCGCCAGCAGCCAAACCTTAGGGGATACGCAGTATTTT,CASSQTLGDTQYF
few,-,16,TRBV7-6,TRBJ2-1,TGTGCCAGCAGCTTAGCCTCCGGCCTCCCTGGGGATGAGCAGTTCTTC,CASSLASGLPGDEQFF
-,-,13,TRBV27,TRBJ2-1,TGTGCCAGCAGTTTTCGAGCCTCGAATGAGCAGTTCTTC,CASSFRASNEQFF
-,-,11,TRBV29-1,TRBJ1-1,TGCAGCGTTGTGGGGGGCGCTGAAGCTTTCTTT,CSVVGGAEAFF
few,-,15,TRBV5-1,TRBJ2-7,TGCGCCAGCAGCGGTGGAGACTTCACAACCTACGAGCAGTACTTC,CASSGGDFTTYEQYF
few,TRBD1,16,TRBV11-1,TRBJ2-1,TGTGCCAGCAGCCATGGACAGGGGAGCTCCTACAATGAGCAGTTCTTC,CASSHGQGSSYNEQFF
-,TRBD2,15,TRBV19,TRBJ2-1,TGTGCCAGTAGTATAGTGGATAGCGGGGGGAATGAGCAGTTCTTC,CASSIVDSGGNEQFF
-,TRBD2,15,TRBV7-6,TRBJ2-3,TGTGCCAGCAGCCCTAGCGGGGGGTACACAGATACGCAGTATTTT,CASSPSGGYTDTQYF
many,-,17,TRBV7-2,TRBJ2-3,TGTGCCAGCAGCTTAATGGCCCTAGTTTTTAGCACAGATACGCAGTATTTT,CASSLMALVFSTDTQYF
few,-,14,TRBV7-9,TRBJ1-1,TGTGCCAGCACCCTCCCGGGCGCCGGCACTGAAGCTTTCTTT,CASTLPGAGTEAFF
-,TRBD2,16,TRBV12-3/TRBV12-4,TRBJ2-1,TGTGCCAGCAGTTTAGAAGGAGTCTTAGCGGGAAATGAGCAGTTCTTC,CASSLEGVLAGNEQFF
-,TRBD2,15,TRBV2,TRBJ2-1,TGTGCCAGCAGTCGGACTAGCGGGAGATTATATGAGCAGTTCTTC,CASSRTSGRLYEQFF
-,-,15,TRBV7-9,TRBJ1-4,TGTGCCAGCAGCTTAGCTCGGGGCGCCGAGGAAAAACTGTTTTTT,CASSLARGAEEKLFF
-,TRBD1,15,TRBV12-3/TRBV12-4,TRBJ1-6,TGTGCCAGCAGTTTAAGGGGACAGGGGGATTCACCCCTCCACTTT,CASSLRGQGDSPLHF
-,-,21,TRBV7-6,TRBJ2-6,TGTGCCAGCAGCAACACCGAACCACTGACGTTTTATAGGTCTGGGGCCAACGTCCTGACTTTC,CASSNTEPLTFYRSGANVLTF
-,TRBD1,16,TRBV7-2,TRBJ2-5,TGTGCCAGCAGCTTTAACGGACAGGGGAGATGGGAGACCCAGTACTTC,CASSFNGQGRWETQYF
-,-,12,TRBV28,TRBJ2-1,TGTGCCAGCAAGTGGAGGGGTACTGAGCAGTTCTTC,CASKWRGTEQFF
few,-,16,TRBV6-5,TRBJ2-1,TGTGCCAGCAGCGACAAGCGGGCTCGCTCCTACAATGAGCAGTTCTTC,CASSDKRARSYNEQFF
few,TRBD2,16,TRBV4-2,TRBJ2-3,TGTGCCAGCAGCCTCCAGCTAGCGGGACAGACAGATACGCAGTATTTT,CASSLQLAGQTDTQYF
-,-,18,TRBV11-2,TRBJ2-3,TGTGCCAGCAGCAGCCTGGCCGGGGCTAGATCGAACACAGATACGCAGTATTTT,CASSSLAGARSNTDTQYF
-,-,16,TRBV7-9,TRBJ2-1,TGTGCCAGCAGCTCGGACTCAATAGGGCCCTACAATGAGCAGTTCTTC,CASSSDSIGPYNEQFF
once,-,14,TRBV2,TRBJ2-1,TGTGCCAGCAGTGCAGTGAGCTCCTACAATGAGCAGTTCTTC,CASSAVSSYNEQFF
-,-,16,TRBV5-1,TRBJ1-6,TGCGCCAGCAGCTTGGAACCAGGGGTAGGGAATTCACCCCTCCACTTT,CASSLEPGVGNSPLHF
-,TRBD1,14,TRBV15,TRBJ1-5,TGTGCCACCAGCAGTGACAGGGGGCCTCAGCCCCAGCATTTT,CATSSDRGPQPQHF
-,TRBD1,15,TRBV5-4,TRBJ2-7,TGTGCCAGCAGCTTCAGGGGGCGATCATCCTACGAGCAGTACTTC,CASSFRGRSSYEQYF
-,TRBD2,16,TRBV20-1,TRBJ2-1,TGCAGTGCTGGGCCTCTTGGCGCGGGAGGTCTCCATGAGCAGTTCTTC,CSAGPLGAGGLHEQFF
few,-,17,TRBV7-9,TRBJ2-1,TGTGCCAGCAGCTTAGCGTCTTGGGACACGAACAACAATGAGCAGTTCTTC,CASSLASWDTNNNEQFF
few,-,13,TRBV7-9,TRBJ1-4,TGTGCCAGCAGCTTGACCCACAGTGAAAAACTGTTTTTT,CASSLTHSEKLFF